This T cell receptor beta chain was observed in a study of blood T cell repertoires in COVID-19. Using immunoSEQ multiplex PCR, the repertoire was profiled, and TCRdb retains in-frame clones only, with some absent. Counted here are 25,000 to 30,000 clones, about four fifths occurring once; the ten biggest clones make up roughly 16%. The sample was peripheral blood. The TCR originated in a man older than 75 with active or convalescent COVID-19.

CDR3 in DNA: TGTGCCAGCAGCTTAGTCCAGGTGAACGAGCAGTACTTC. Translating gives CASSLVQVNEQYF. V and J are TRBV13 and TRBJ2-7; D gene unclear. V was cut by 1 base and J by 5 bases, with 9 bases left in between. Germline assignment: CDR1 PRHDT and CDR2 FYEKMQ (reference sequence). This CDR3 region has 13 residues.